The clone carrying this T cell receptor (beta chain) was detected a few times. The entry originates in a study of blood T cell repertoires in COVID-19. Per the study methods: Nucleated cell number was recorded as an estimate derived from reference gene primer amplification. Measured with immunoSEQ multiplex PCR; TCRdb has only the in-frame clones, and not every one. V and J calls and clone size come straight from that table; D and trimming were deduced from the DNA. The sample lists approximately 170,000 clones; about 80% were seen once. Trimming removed 6 bases from V and 10 bases from J, with 16 bases in between. The CDR3 is made up of 14 amino acids. The germline V gene has CDR1 SNHLY and CDR2 FYNNEI.

The V gene is TRBV2, the J gene TRBJ1-6; D not resolved. The clonotype comes from a human donor with acute or convalescent COVID-19. The donor label of this sample is uncertain. Source material: peripheral blood. Here the CDR3 DNA reads TGTGCCAGCAGGACGGAGGCCCCCGGATCACCCCTCCACTTT. Translating it yields CASRTEAPGSPLHF.